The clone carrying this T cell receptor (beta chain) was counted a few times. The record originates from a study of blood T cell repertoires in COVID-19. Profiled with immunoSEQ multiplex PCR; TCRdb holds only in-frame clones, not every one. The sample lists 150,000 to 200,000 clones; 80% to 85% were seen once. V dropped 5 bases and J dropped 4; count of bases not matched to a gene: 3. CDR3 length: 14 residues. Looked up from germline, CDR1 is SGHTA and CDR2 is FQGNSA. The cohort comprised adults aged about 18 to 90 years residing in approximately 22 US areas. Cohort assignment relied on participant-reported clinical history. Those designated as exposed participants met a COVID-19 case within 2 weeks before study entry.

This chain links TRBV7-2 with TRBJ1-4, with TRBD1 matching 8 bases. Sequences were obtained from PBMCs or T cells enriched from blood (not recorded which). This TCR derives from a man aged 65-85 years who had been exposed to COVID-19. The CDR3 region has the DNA TGTGCCAGCAGCCAGGGGGCTGGTAATGAAAAACTGTTTTTT. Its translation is CASSQGAGNEKLFF.